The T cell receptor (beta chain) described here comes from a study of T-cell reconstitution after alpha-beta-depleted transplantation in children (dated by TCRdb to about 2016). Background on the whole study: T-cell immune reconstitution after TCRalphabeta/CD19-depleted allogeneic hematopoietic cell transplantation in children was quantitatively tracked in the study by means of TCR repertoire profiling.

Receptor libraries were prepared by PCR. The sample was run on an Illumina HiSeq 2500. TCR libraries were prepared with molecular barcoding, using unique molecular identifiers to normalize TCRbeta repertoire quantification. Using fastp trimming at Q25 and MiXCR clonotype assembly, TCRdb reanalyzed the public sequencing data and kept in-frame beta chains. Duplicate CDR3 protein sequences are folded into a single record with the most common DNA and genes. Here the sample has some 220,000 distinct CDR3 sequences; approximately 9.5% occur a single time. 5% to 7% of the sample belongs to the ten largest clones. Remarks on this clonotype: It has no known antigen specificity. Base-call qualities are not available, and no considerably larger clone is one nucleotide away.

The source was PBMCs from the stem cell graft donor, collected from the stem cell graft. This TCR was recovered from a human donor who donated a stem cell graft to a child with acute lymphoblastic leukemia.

CDR3 protein: CASRGLIDTQYF. Read as DNA, the sequence is TGTGCCAGCAGGGGACTTATAGATACGCAGTATTTT. The V and J segments used are TRBV2 and TRBJ2-3; 6 matching bases give a weak D call of TRBD2. CDR1 and CDR2 are read off the germline V gene as SNHLY and FYNNEI. Including the terminal cysteine and phenylalanine, the CDR3 comprises 12 residues. The entry retains the CDR3 DNA only, 36 bases that are in frame from base 1. The V and J ends are trimmed by 6 bases and 5 bases, leaving 9 bases between them. Outside the CDR3, residues come from the reference TRBV2 and TRBJ2-3 proteins, so the full variable domain is: EPEVTQTPSHQVTQMGQEVILRCVPISNHLYFYWYRQILGQKVEFLVSFYNNEISEKSEIFDDQFSVERPDGSNFTLKIRSTKLEDSAMYFCASRGLIDTQYFGPGTRLTVL.